The 30 T cell receptor beta chains below all came from one sample that was sequenced in a study of T cells after yellow fever vaccination. In TCRdb, the 5' RACE reads were re-called with MiXCR into one record per CDR3 protein. Of about 260,000 distinct CDR3 sequences listed, around 3.5% were seen once; the top ten hold around 19%. Sample: PBMCs, taken 15 days after the yellow fever booster vaccination. The receptors stem from a man aged 18 to 35 who received the YFV17D yellow fever vaccine.

This clonotype was found many times. The chain recombines TRBV19 with TRBJ2-7; the D gene is possibly TRBD1 (6 bases). V lost 5 bases, J lost 2 bases, and 10 bases lay in between. The CDR3 covers 13 residues. From germline, CDR1 is LNHDA and CDR2 SQIVND (reference sequence). The CDR3 sequence: CASSGQITYEQYF. CDR3 DNA: TGTGCCAGTAGTGGACAGATTACCTACGAGCAGTACTTC.

This clonotype was counted ten times or more. The chain recombines TRBV27 with TRBJ2-2; a possible D gene is TRBD2 (5 bases). The length of the CDR3 is 13 residues. Deletions cut 3 bases from V and 7 bases from J, with 9 bases between. From germline, CDR1 is MNHEY and CDR2 SMNVEV (reference sequence). The CDR3 is CASSLRGIGELFF. For the CDR3, the DNA is TGTGCCAGCAGTTTGAGAGGGATCGGGGAGCTGTTTTTT.

At least ten counts were recorded for this clonotype. The chain combines TRBV20-1 with TRBJ2-1, with D hard to call. Per germline, CDR1 DFQATT and CDR2 SNEGSKA (reference sequence). Trimming stripped 3 bases from V and 6 bases from J, with 9 bases between. The CDR3 runs to 12 residues. The CDR3: CSASEQINEQFF. CDR3 sequence (DNA): TGCAGTGCTAGTGAACAGATCAATGAGCAGTTCTTC.

This clonotype was observed a few times. The chain couples TRBV5-4 to TRBJ2-3, with a weak D call TRBD1 (6 bases). Deletions cut 0 bases from V and 0 bases from J, with 11 bases between. CDR1 is SGHNT and CDR2 is YYREEE in the germline V gene (reference sequence). This CDR3 region has 16 residues. CDR3: CASSLGTVRSTDTQYF. The DNA for the CDR3 is TGTGCCAGCAGCTTGGGGACAGTACGCAGCACAGATACGCAGTATTTT.

This clonotype has a count of ten or more. The V and J genes are TRBV7-8 and TRBJ1-5; maybe TRBD1 (5 bases). Trimming took 8 bases from V and 9 from J, leaving 14 bases between them. This CDR3 region has 12 residues. Germline V gene data show CDR1 as SGHVS and CDR2 as FQNEAQ. The CDR3 DNA is TGTGCCAGCGGGGACCGCACAGCGCCCCAGCATTTT. It is translated as CASGDRTAPQHF.

This clonotype came up many times. The chain is built from TRBV7-2 and TRBJ2-3; the match to TRBD2 covers 7 bases. V shed 6 bases, J shed 4 bases, and the junction held 7 bases outside the gene matches. Per the germline V gene, CDR1 is SGHTA and CDR2 is FQGNSA. This CDR3 contains 14 residues. This CDR3 is CASRWAGVADTQYF. Written as DNA, the CDR3 is TGTGCCAGCAGATGGGCGGGGGTTGCAGATACGCAGTATTTT.

The sample holds a few counts of this clonotype. This chain connects TRBV5-8 to TRBJ2-2; D uncertain. This CDR3 has 14 amino acids. The ends were cut back, 4 bases at V and 3 bases at J, with 10 bases in the middle. Germline CDR1 and CDR2: SGHTS and YDEGEE. In DNA, the CDR3 is TGTGCCAGCAGCCCCAATACTTACACCGGGGAGCTGTTTTTT. This gives the protein CASSPNTYTGELFF.

This clonotype was seen ten or more times. This chain connects TRBV6-5 to TRBJ1-4, with TRBD1 matching over 7 bases. This CDR3 has 15 amino acids. The trim removed 2 bases at V and 2 bases at J, leaving 2 bases unmatched. Per germline, CDR1 MNHEY and CDR2 SVGAGI. The DNA for the CDR3 is TGTGCCAGCAGTTACACGACAGGGACTAATGAAAAACTGTTTTTT. Translating gives CASSYTTGTNEKLFF.

In regard to this clonotype: A single base separates this from a much larger clone, so it may be a read error. The chain combines TRBV5-6 with TRBJ2-3; TRBD2 matches 10 bases. J gave up 10 bases and V 3 bases, and 8 bases lay outside the gene matches. Germline CDR1 and CDR2: SGHDT and YYEEEE. The CDR3 contains 14 residues. The CDR3 sequence is CASSSLLAGSAQYF. CDR3 sequence (DNA): TGTGCCAGCAGCTCGTTACTAGCGGGATCAGCGCAGTATTTT.

The chain employs TRBV5-1 and TRBJ2-7, with 7 bases fitting TRBD1. The CDR3 runs to 15 residues. CDR1 is SGHRS and CDR2 is YFSETQ in the germline V gene. Trimming took 4 bases from V and 4 from J; bases not matched to a gene: 11. The CDR3 DNA follows: TGCGCCAGCAGCCAGGGGACAGCGACCCGTTACGAGCAGTACTTC. It encodes CASSQGTATRYEQYF.

This clonotype was seen only a few times. The rearrangement joins TRBV27 to TRBJ2-7; 9 bases agree with TRBD1. Germline values: CDR1 MNHEY, CDR2 SMNVEV (reference sequence). The CDR3 is 16 amino acids. V gave up 6 bases and J gave up 3 bases; unmatched junction bases: 12. CDR3 coding DNA: TGTGCCAGCAGATCGGCGAGACAGGGGGTAATCTACGAGCAGTACTTC. Amino acids: CASRSARQGVIYEQYF.

This clonotype was seen repeatedly, ten times or more. This chain joins TRBV7-9 and TRBJ2-5; D tentatively fits TRBD1 or TRBD2 (5 bases each). The CDR3 sequence is 13 residues long. Trimming pared 5 bases from V and 8 bases from J, leaving 15 bases between. Germline loops: CDR1 SEHNR, CDR2 FQNEAQ (reference sequence). CDR3 nucleotides: TGTGCCAGCAGCGCCTCGGGGCACGAAACCCAGTACTTC. This encodes CASSASGHETQYF. Variable domain in full (rest from reference TRBV7-9 and TRBJ2-5): DTGVSQNPRHKITKRGQNVTFRCDPISEHNRLYWYRQTLGQGPEFLTYFQNEAQLEKSRLLSDRFSAERPKGSFSTLEIQRTEQGDSAMYLCASSASGHETQYFGPGTRLLVL.

This clonotype was detected ten times or more. This chain uses TRBV20-1 with TRBJ1-5, with D possibly being TRBD1 (5 bases). V lost 2 bases and J lost 3, with 14 bases in between. This CDR3 region has 15 residues. CDR1 is DFQATT and CDR2 is SNEGSKA in the germline V gene (reference sequence). Here the CDR3 reads CSARYLGRANQPQHF. The CDR3 nucleotides read TGCAGTGCTAGATATCTGGGCAGGGCCAATCAGCCCCAGCATTTT.

This clonotype was detected many times. The chain is built from TRBV24-1 and TRBJ1-5, with unresolved D. This CDR3 comprises 13 residues. Germline CDR1 and CDR2: KGHDR and SFDVKD. V lost 3 bases and J lost 7, with 9 bases in between. The CDR3 bases are TGTGCCACCAGTGATGGGGTTCGACAGCCCCAGCATTTT. Its translation: CATSDGVRQPQHF.

This clonotype occurred many times. The chain combines TRBV20-1 with TRBJ1-6; D may be TRBD1 (5 bases). CDR1 DFQATT and CDR2 SNEGSKA come from the germline V gene (reference sequence). The CDR3 contains 15 residues. With 6 bases removed from V and 6 bases from J, the gap between germline ends came to 18 bases. In nucleotides, the CDR3 is TGCAGTGCCCACCCCTCCGGGGACCTTAATTCACCCCTCCACTTT. Residues: CSAHPSGDLNSPLHF.

The rearrangement uses TRBV5-1 and TRBJ2-3; tentatively, D is TRBD2 (5 bases). V was trimmed by 3 bases and J by 6 bases, leaving 17 bases between them. CDR1 SGHRS and CDR2 YFSETQ come from the germline V gene. This CDR3 is 15 amino acids long. CDR3 DNA: TGCGCCAGCAGCTCCCCGGGGTTTACTGTGGATACGCAGTATTTT. Amino acid sequence: CASSSPGFTVDTQYF.

This clonotype was counted between two and nine times. The chain recombines TRBV3-2 with TRBJ2-4; whether TRBD1, the table's D call, matches the DNA was not checked. TRBV3-2 is recorded as a pseudogene. The CDR3 sequence is 16 residues long. CDR3 in DNA: TGTGCCAGCAGCTTCCGGGGAGCCAGGGCCAAAAACATTCAGTACTTC. Its protein product is CASSFRGARAKNIQYF.

The sample holds many counts of this clonotype. An end of the junction does not agree with germline; a read error may underlie this. This chain links TRBV7-3 with TRBJ1-5, with 8 bases matching TRBD1. This CDR3 region has 14 residues. Germline CDR1 reads SGHTA; CDR2 reads FQGTGA. The CDR3 DNA sequence: TGTGCCAGCAGTTTAACAGGGGGGAGCCAGCCCCAGCATTTT. This translates into CASSLTGGSQPQHF.

V is TRBV4-3 and J is TRBJ2-1, with 13 bases fitting TRBD2. Looked up from germline, CDR1 is LGHNA and CDR2 is YSLEER. The CDR3 covers 15 residues. V was pared by 1 base and J by 7 bases, with 1 base of the junction left unmatched. CDR3 nucleotides: TGCGCCAGCAGCCAAGGGACTAGCGGGGGTAATGAGCAGTTCTTC. As protein: CASSQGTSGGNEQFF.

This clonotype was counted ten times or more. The chain is built from TRBV7-9 and TRBJ2-1, with a weak D call TRBD1 (5 bases). V lost 1 base and J 0 bases, leaving 10 bases between the germline ends. This CDR3 has 16 residues. The V gene's germline CDR1 is SEHNR and CDR2 FQNEAQ (reference sequence). The CDR3 is CASSLGQIISYNEQFF. The CDR3 DNA follows: TGTGCCAGCAGCTTAGGACAGATTATCTCCTACAATGAGCAGTTCTTC.

This CDR3 reads CASSLDEGSLSQHF. The DNA for the CDR3 is TGCGCCAGCAGCTTGGACGAGGGGTCCCTGTCCCAGCATTTT. The V gene is TRBV5-1, the J gene TRBJ1-5; D possibly corresponds to TRBD1 (5 bases). This CDR3 has 14 residues. Looked up from germline, CDR1 is SGHRS and CDR2 is YFSETQ. The V gene lost 0 bases and the J gene lost 11 bases, with 15 bases spanning the gap. The whole variable domain, filled in from reference TRBV5-1 and TRBJ1-5, reads KAGVTQTPRYLIKTRGQQVTLSCSPISGHRSVSWYQQTPGQGLQFLFEYFSETQRNKGNFPGRFSGRQFSNSRSEMNVSTLELGDSALYLCASSLDEGSLSQHFGDGTRLSIL.

The chain carries TRBV20-1 and TRBJ2-1; D is undetermined. This CDR3 contains 15 residues. The germline gives CDR1 DFQATT, CDR2 SNEGSKA (reference sequence). V was clipped by 1 base and J by 4 bases, with 14 bases between them. The CDR3: CSARVVGKDYNEQFF. As DNA, the CDR3 is TGCAGTGCTAGAGTGGTGGGGAAAGATTACAATGAGCAGTTCTTC.

This clonotype appeared many times. The rearrangement uses TRBV29-1 and TRBJ1-2, with D unresolved. Trimming shortened V by 7 bases and J by 4 bases, and 10 bases separated the two germline ends. The CDR3 consists of 11 residues. Germline-derived CDR1 and CDR2 are SQVTM and ANQGSEA. This CDR3 reads CSGIASYGYTF. CDR3 nucleotides: TGCAGCGGTATAGCGAGCTATGGCTACACCTTC. Full variable domain (missing parts from reference TRBV29-1 and TRBJ1-2): SAVISQKPSRDICQRGTSLTIQCQVDSQVTMMFWYRQQPGQSLTLIATANQGSEATYESGFVIDKFPISRPNLTFSTLTVSNMSPEDSSIYLCSGIASYGYTFGSGTRLTVV.

This clonotype was seen ten or more times. The genes are TRBV7-7 and TRBJ2-3, with D possibly matching TRBD2 (6 bases). This CDR3 is built from 15 residues. Trimming cost V 5 bases and J 2 bases, with 14 bases left between them. CDR1 is SSHAT, CDR2 FNYEAQ, per germline (reference sequence). Here the CDR3 DNA reads TGTGCCAGCAGCCCCGGCGCGGGGATCACAGATACGCAGTATTTT. Translation gives CASSPGAGITDTQYF. Together with reference TRBV7-7 and TRBJ2-3, the CDR3 gives the full variable domain: GAGVSQSPRYKVTKRGQDVTLRCDPISSHATLYWYQQALGQGPEFLTYFNYEAQPDKSGLPSDRFSAERPEGSISTLTIQRTEQRDSAMYRCASSPGAGITDTQYFGPGTRLTVL.

This clonotype has a count of ten or more. V is TRBV27 and J is TRBJ2-7, with 12 bases that match TRBD2. Trimming removed 3 bases from V and 5 bases from J; junction bases left unmatched: 11. This CDR3 has 17 amino acids. CDR1 is MNHEY, CDR2 SMNVEV, per germline (reference sequence). The DNA for the CDR3 is TGTGCCAGCAGTTTGGGTTCCCGACTAGCGGGGGTCCACGAGCAGTACTTC. Translated: CASSLGSRLAGVHEQYF.

This clonotype came up many times. The CDR3 region is CASSQSLTGGWDEQFF. The CDR3 bases are TGCGCCAGCAGCCAATCTCTTACGGGGGGGTGGGATGAGCAGTTCTTC. This chain links TRBV4-3 with TRBJ2-1, with 8 bases that match TRBD2. V was pared by 2 bases and J by 8 bases, with 11 bases of the junction left unmatched. The V gene's germline CDR1 is LGHNA and CDR2 YSLEER. The CDR3 contains 16 residues.

Many counts were recorded for this clonotype. The chain uses TRBV12-3 or TRBV12-4 and TRBJ2-2, with D maybe TRBD2 (5 bases). The CDR3 loop spans 15 amino acids. V lost 3 bases and J 1 base, leaving 9 bases between the germline ends. The CDR3 is CASSLLGVNTGELFF. CDR3 coding DNA: TGTGCCAGCAGTTTGCTGGGAGTGAACACCGGGGAGCTGTTTTTT.

CDR3 nucleotides: TGTGCCAGCAAAAACAGGGGAGGTGAAAAACTGTTTTTT. Protein: CASKNRGGEKLFF. The rearrangement uses TRBV12-3 or TRBV12-4 and TRBJ1-4; 7 bases align to TRBD1. The CDR3 is 13 amino acids. J gave up 7 bases and V 7 bases, and 6 bases lay outside the gene matches.

This clonotype was detected many times. The chain recombines TRBV21-1 with TRBJ1-6; the table calls TRBD1, which could not be checked here. TRBV21-1 is deemed a pseudogene. This CDR3 comprises 15 residues. The CDR3 DNA reads TGTGCCAGCAGCAAAGGGGACAGGGTGGCATCACCCCTCCACTTT. Translated: CASSKGDRVASPLHF.

The table lists this clonotype with many counts. This chain joins TRBV18 and TRBJ1-1; TRBD1 matches 7 bases. V lost 6 bases to trimming and J lost 4 bases; unmatched junction nucleotides: 8. Germline CDR1 is KGHSH and CDR2 is LQKENI. The CDR3 is 14 residues long. The CDR3 region is CASSQGGRGTEAFF. The CDR3 nucleotides read TGTGCCAGCTCGCAAGGGGGCAGGGGCACTGAAGCTTTCTTT.